These 19 T cell receptor beta chains were sequenced from one sample in a study of early T cells in non-severe SARS-CoV-2 infection. TCRdb passed the 5' RACE reads through MiXCR, listing each CDR3 protein once. The profile shows around 25,000 distinct CDR3 sequences, approximately 4.8% of them singletons. Sequenced material: whole blood. The receptor source for this set is an adult who was a healthcare worker with PCR-confirmed SARS-CoV-2 infection or an uninfected control (not recorded which).

This clonotype qualifies as medium-sized. V and J are TRBV12-3 or TRBV12-4 and TRBJ2-5, with 7 bases that match TRBD1. The CDR3 length is 14 residues. Trimming at V came to 6 bases and at J to 3 bases, leaving 7 bases not matched to a gene. CDR3 region: CASSQSGTEETQYF. The CDR3 region has the DNA TGTGCCAGCAGCCAATCCGGGACAGAAGAGACCCAGTACTTC.

In its sample, this clonotype was seen many times. J is TRBJ2-1 and V is TRBV7-9; D gene unclear. The CDR3 has 15 residues. V lost 8 bases and J 0 bases, leaving 14 bases between the germline ends. CDR1 and CDR2 from the germline V gene are SEHNR and FQNEAQ (reference sequence). The chain's CDR3 is CASLLGSRSYNEQFF. The DNA for the CDR3 is TGTGCCAGCCTTCTAGGATCACGCTCCTACAATGAGCAGTTCTTC.

The chain employs TRBV7-2 and TRBJ2-7; 12 nucleotides line up with TRBD2. Trimming at V came to 4 bases and at J to 7 bases, leaving 11 bases not matched to a gene. The CDR3 totals 16 residues. CDR1 and CDR2 from the germline V gene are SGHTA and FQGNSA. CDR3 DNA: TGTGCCAGCAGCTCCGGTCGACTAGCGGGGGACGGGGAGCAGTACTTC. It specifies CASSSGRLAGDGEQYF. The full variable domain, with the rest looked up from reference TRBV7-2 and TRBJ2-7, is GAGVSQSPSNKVTEKGKDVELRCDPISGHTALYWYRQSLGQGLEFLIYFQGNSAPDKSGLPSDRFSAERTGGSVSTLTIQRTQQEDSAVYLCASSSGRLAGDGEQYFGPGTRLTVT.

This clonotype was seen at least ten times. The gene calls are TRBV7-8 and TRBJ1-5; a possible D gene is TRBD1 (6 bases). Germline assignment: CDR1 SGHVS and CDR2 FQNEAQ. V was cut by 5 bases and J by 11 bases, with 19 bases left in between. CDR3 length: 14 residues. The CDR3 nucleotides read TGTGCCAGCAGCGTACGTTCCAGGGGAGAGGCCCAGCATTTT. This gives the protein CASSVRSRGEAQHF.

The table lists this clonotype with many counts. The chain combines TRBV10-3 with TRBJ2-3; a possible D gene is TRBD2 (5 bases). The CDR3 is made up of 13 amino acids. V lost 4 bases and J 6 bases, leaving 11 bases between the germline ends. Germline V gives CDR1 ENHRY, CDR2 SYGVKD. In nucleotides, the CDR3 is TGTGCCATCAGTGTCGGGGAAGGCGATACGCAGTATTTT. Its translation is CAISVGEGDTQYF.

Remarks on this clonotype: The junction shows a germline mismatch at one end, possibly a read error. This chain joins TRBV15 and TRBJ2-5; possible D gene TRBD2, 5 bases. The CDR3 runs 15 residues. Germline CDR1 is LNHNV and CDR2 is YYDKDF (reference sequence). CDR3 DNA: TGTGTCACCAGCAGAGTAAGAGGGCGCGGGGAGACCCAGTACTTC. Translated: CVTSRVRGRGETQYF.

This clonotype was observed at least ten times. The chain is built from TRBV9 and TRBJ1-1; D perhaps matches TRBD1 (5 bases). V lost 5 bases to trimming and J lost 3 bases, with 17 bases between them. The CDR3 has 15 amino acids. In germline, CDR1 is SGDLS, CDR2 YYNGEE. CDR3 in amino acids: CASSAGTLGHTEAFF. The CDR3, as DNA: TGTGCCAGCAGTGCCGGGACCCTCGGGCACACTGAAGCTTTCTTT.

This clonotype was observed a few times. This clone may be a read error of a much larger clone one base away. The CDR3 sequence: CASSSPYEQYF. In DNA form, the CDR3 reads TGTGCCAGCAGCTCCCCCTACGAGCAGTACTTC. This sequence joins TRBV7-8 and TRBJ2-7, with no clear D. In germline, CDR1 is SGHVS, CDR2 FQNEAQ. V was cut by 4 bases and J by 2 bases, with 3 bases left in between. The CDR3 is 11 residues long.

Ten or more counts support this clonotype. The chain couples TRBV27 to TRBJ2-5, with D maybe TRBD2 (5 bases). Germline V gives CDR1 MNHEY, CDR2 SMNVEV (reference sequence). V was shortened by 5 bases and J by 3 bases, with 16 bases between the two germline ends. There are 15 residues in the CDR3. CDR3 nucleotides: TGTGCCAGCAGTAGGAGTAGCGTCGGGGAAGAGACCCAGTACTTC. Protein product: CASSRSSVGEETQYF.

This clonotype was observed a handful of times. This sequence joins TRBV6-6 and TRBJ2-5; the D is unclear. The CDR3 runs to 14 residues. V shed 0 bases and J shed 2 bases, with 7 bases lying between them. Germline CDR1 reads MNHNY; CDR2 reads SVGAGI (reference sequence). The CDR3: CASSYSFFQETQYF. Here the CDR3 DNA reads TGTGCCAGCAGTTACTCGTTCTTTCAAGAGACCCAGTACTTC.

This clonotype was detected many times. This sequence joins TRBV5-1 and TRBJ1-6, with a tentative D call TRBD1 (5 bases). Trimming stripped 5 bases from V and 3 bases from J, with 15 bases between. The V gene's germline CDR1 is SGHRS and CDR2 YFSETQ. The CDR3 sequence is 16 residues long. The DNA for the CDR3 is TGCGCCAGCAGGATTTCCTCGACAGACTATAATTCACCCCTCCACTTT. It is translated as CASRISSTDYNSPLHF.

Many counts were recorded for this clonotype. The rearrangement uses TRBV15 and TRBJ1-1, with D unclear. This CDR3 spans 13 amino acids. Germline values: CDR1 LNHNV, CDR2 YYDKDF (reference sequence). V was shortened by 0 bases and J by 7 bases, with 9 bases between the two germline ends. This chain's CDR3 is CATSRDPGIEAFF. The CDR3 bases are TGTGCCACCAGCAGAGATCCTGGGATTGAAGCTTTCTTT.

The chain's CDR3 is CASSPRVASSTDTQYF. The CDR3 DNA follows: TGTGCCAGCAGCCCTCGAGTGGCCTCTAGCACAGATACGCAGTATTTT. The chain employs TRBV6-6 and TRBJ2-3; D unresolved. CDR1 is MNHNY, CDR2 SVGAGI, per germline (reference sequence). The CDR3 runs to 16 residues. V was shortened by 6 bases and J by 0 bases, with 16 bases between the two germline ends.

This clonotype turned up a few times. The chain combines TRBV6-6 with TRBJ2-7; D may match TRBD1 or TRBD2 (5 bases each). CDR1 and CDR2 (germline): MNHNY, SVGAGI (reference sequence). V was clipped by 6 bases and J by 6 bases, with 18 bases between them. The CDR3 is 14 amino acids. The CDR3 is CASSQGEIVFEQYF. In DNA, the CDR3 is TGTGCCAGCAGCCAGGGAGAGATCGTTTTCGAGCAGTACTTC.

This clonotype was detected ten times or more. The rearrangement links TRBV6-1 to TRBJ2-5, with D possibly TRBD1 on 6 matching bases. The CDR3 extends over 15 amino acids. V was trimmed by 7 bases and J by 2 bases, leaving 17 bases between them. Germline assignment: CDR1 MNHNS and CDR2 SASEGT. The CDR3 loop reads CASTVTRQVQETQYF. The CDR3, as DNA: TGTGCCAGCACCGTTACCCGACAGGTGCAAGAGACCCAGTACTTC.

This clonotype was counted many times. The chain links TRBV5-1 to TRBJ2-7; TRBD2 is a possible D gene (5 bases). Per germline, CDR1 SGHRS and CDR2 YFSETQ. The germline V and J ends were trimmed by 5 bases and 2 bases, with 11 bases remaining between them. This CDR3 contains 13 residues. The CDR3 DNA is TGCGCCAGCAGGCGGACTGGGGCCTACGAGCAGTACTTC. Translation: CASRRTGAYEQYF.

This clonotype was seen many times. The genes are TRBV11-3 and TRBJ2-1, with D perhaps matching TRBD2 (6 bases). Deletions cut 5 bases from V and 3 bases from J, with 17 bases between. The CDR3 has 16 residues. Per the germline V gene, CDR1 is SGHNT and CDR2 is YENEEA. The CDR3 DNA follows: TGTGCCAGCAGCGCCGGGACTCGGTCCTTCTACAATGAGCAGTTCTTC. Protein: CASSAGTRSFYNEQFF. Full variable domain (outside the CDR3, taken from reference TRBV11-3 and TRBJ2-1): EAGVVQSPRYKIIEKKQPVAFWCNPISGHNTLYWYLQNLGQGPELLIRYENEEAVDDSQLPKDRFSAERLKGVDSTLKIQPAELGDSAVYLCASSAGTRSFYNEQFFGPGTRLTVL.

This clonotype has a handful of counts. The CDR3 loop reads CASSESGRYEAFF. CDR3 sequence (DNA): TGTGCCAGCAGTGAATCAGGAAGGTATGAAGCTTTCTTT. The rearrangement uses TRBV25-1 and TRBJ1-1; no clear D. Germline loops: CDR1 MGHDK, CDR2 SYGVNS. There are 13 residues in the CDR3. Trimming cost V 1 base and J 7 bases, with 10 bases left between them.

This clonotype appeared many times. The J gene is TRBJ1-1, the V gene TRBV5-5; TRBD1 aligns across 7 bases. The CDR3 sequence is 13 residues long. V trimming: 4 bases; J trimming: 3 bases; junction bases outside the gene matches: 3. The germline gives CDR1 SGHKS, CDR2 YYEKEE (reference sequence). Here the CDR3 reads CASSAGQYTEAFF. The CDR3, as DNA: TGTGCCAGCAGCGCGGGACAGTACACTGAAGCTTTCTTT.